Listed below are T cell receptor beta chains from one sample, sequenced in a study of CD8+CD57+ T cells in acquired aplastic anemia. MiXCR, applied by TCRdb to the reads, yields one record per CDR3 protein. Of around 170,000 distinct CDR3 sequences listed, around half are singletons. The sample taken for sequencing was sorted CD4+, CD8+, or CD8+CD57+ T cells (not recorded which) from PBMCs. The source of these receptors is a human donor with aplastic anemia. Each CDR3 is given with its conserved first and last residue. The order of the fields is clone size, D gene, V gene, J gene, CDR3 DNA, CDR3 protein. The D gene is left open where the match is weak. The size of a clone is reported for some rows only, either as once, few or many, or as a class for expanded clones.

clone size: NA; D gene: NA; V gene: TRBV12-3/TRBV12-4; J gene: TRBJ2-2; CDR3 DNA: TGTGCCAGCCATGACACCGGGGAGCTGTTTTTT; CDR3 protein: CASHDTGELFF
clone size: many; D gene: NA; V gene: TRBV19; J gene: TRBJ2-2; CDR3 DNA: TGTGCCACCCTTCCAGGGAGGAAGAACACCGGGGAGCTGTTTTTT; CDR3 protein: CATLPGRKNTGELFF
clone size: NA; D gene: NA; V gene: TRBV5-6; J gene: TRBJ1-1; CDR3 DNA: TGTGCCAGCAGCTTGGAGGGGTCGCTTGAAGCTTTCTTT; CDR3 protein: CASSLEGSLEAFF
clone size: NA; D gene: NA; V gene: TRBV7-9; J gene: TRBJ1-1; CDR3 DNA: TGTGCCAGCAGCTTATTGAGAGCTTTCTTT; CDR3 protein: CASSLLRAFF
clone size: many; D gene: TRBD1; V gene: TRBV12-3/TRBV12-4; J gene: TRBJ1-2; CDR3 DNA: TGTGCCAGCAGTTCACCGGACAGGGCCTATGGCTACACCTTC; CDR3 protein: CASSSPDRAYGYTF
clone size: many; D gene: TRBD1; V gene: TRBV19; J gene: TRBJ1-5; CDR3 DNA: TGTGCCAGTAGGGAAACGGGACAGCACAATCAGCCCCAGCATTTT; CDR3 protein: CASRETGQHNQPQHF
clone size: NA; D gene: NA; V gene: TRBV10-2; J gene: TRBJ2-1; CDR3 DNA: TGCGCCAGCAGAGGGGGGTCCTACAATGAGCAGTTCTTC; CDR3 protein: CASRGGSYNEQFF
clone size: NA; D gene: NA; V gene: TRBV7-9; J gene: TRBJ2-7; CDR3 DNA: TGTGCCAGCAGCCTCCGGGACGTCTCCTACGAGCAGTACTTC; CDR3 protein: CASSLRDVSYEQYF
clone size: NA; D gene: NA; V gene: TRBV29-1; J gene: TRBJ2-1; CDR3 DNA: TGCAGCGTAGAACAGGGAAATGAGCAGTTCTTC; CDR3 protein: CSVEQGNEQFF
clone size: NA; D gene: TRBD1; V gene: TRBV25-1; J gene: TRBJ1-1; CDR3 DNA: TGTGCCAGCCTTCCGTGGGACAGGGACACTGAAGCTTTCTTT; CDR3 protein: CASLPWDRDTEAFF
clone size: NA; D gene: NA; V gene: TRBV15; J gene: TRBJ2-5; CDR3 DNA: TGTGCCACCCGACCGACGGTCCAAGAGACCCAGTACTTC; CDR3 protein: CATRPTVQETQYF
clone size: NA; D gene: NA; V gene: TRBV24-1; J gene: TRBJ2-1; CDR3 DNA: TGTGCCACCAGTGATGGGACAATCTACAATGAGCAGTTCTTC; CDR3 protein: CATSDGTIYNEQFF
clone size: NA; D gene: NA; V gene: TRBV19; J gene: TRBJ1-1; CDR3 DNA: TGTGCCAGTAGTATTGGACAGAAGGCTTTCTTT; CDR3 protein: CASSIGQKAFF
clone size: NA; D gene: NA; V gene: TRBV10-3; J gene: TRBJ2-3; CDR3 DNA: TGTGCCACCAGGGCAGGGGTCTTTAGCACAGATACGCAGTATTTT; CDR3 protein: CATRAGVFSTDTQYF
clone size: NA; D gene: TRBD1; V gene: TRBV5-4; J gene: TRBJ1-2; CDR3 DNA: TGTGCCAGCAGCTCCGGACAGGACCCCCCTTACAATGGCTACACCTTC; CDR3 protein: CASSSGQDPPYNGYTF
clone size: NA; D gene: TRBD1; V gene: TRBV19; J gene: TRBJ2-5; CDR3 DNA: TGTGCCAGTAGTTCAACCCGGACATGGACAGGGGCGACTGAGACCCAGTACTTC; CDR3 protein: CASSSTRTWTGATETQYF
clone size: many; D gene: NA; V gene: TRBV14; J gene: TRBJ1-1; CDR3 DNA: TGTGCCAGCAGCTTCGACAGGCGAGGAACTGAAGCTTTCTTT; CDR3 protein: CASSFDRRGTEAFF
clone size: NA; D gene: NA; V gene: TRBV20-1; J gene: TRBJ2-1; CDR3 DNA: TGCAGTGCTGACCCCGATGTGCGGTCCTACAATGAGCAGTTCTTC; CDR3 protein: CSADPDVRSYNEQFF
clone size: NA; D gene: NA; V gene: TRBV7-2; J gene: TRBJ2-7; CDR3 DNA: TGTGCCAGCAGCTCCTCGGCGGTTGATTACTTC; CDR3 protein: CASSSSAVDYF
clone size: NA; D gene: TRBD1; V gene: TRBV24-1; J gene: TRBJ2-7; CDR3 DNA: TGTGCCACCAGTGCTTGGACAGGGAGGATCTACGAGCAGTACTTC; CDR3 protein: CATSAWTGRIYEQYF
clone size: NA; D gene: TRBD1; V gene: TRBV4-2; J gene: TRBJ1-6; CDR3 DNA: TGTGCCAGCAGCCAAGGACAGGGGGCGAGCTATTCACCCCTCCACTTT; CDR3 protein: CASSQGQGASYSPLHF
clone size: many; D gene: NA; V gene: TRBV15; J gene: TRBJ2-5; CDR3 DNA: TGTGCCACCAGCAGAGATGGAGTTGAGACCCAGTACTTC; CDR3 protein: CATSRDGVETQYF
clone size: many; D gene: TRBD2; V gene: TRBV7-9; J gene: TRBJ2-1; CDR3 DNA: TGTGCCAGCAGCTTACGGGAGGTCGGAGACAATGAGCAGTTCTTC; CDR3 protein: CASSLREVGDNEQFF
clone size: few; D gene: NA; V gene: TRBV2; J gene: TRBJ2-1; CDR3 DNA: TGTGCCAGCGACACAGGAAACAATGAGCAGTTCTTC; CDR3 protein: CASDTGNNEQFF
clone size: few; D gene: NA; V gene: TRBV2; J gene: TRBJ2-7; CDR3 DNA: TGTGCCAGCAGTGGGGACCTCCTCTCCTACGAGCAGTACTTC; CDR3 protein: CASSGDLLSYEQYF
clone size: many; D gene: TRBD1; V gene: TRBV24-1; J gene: TRBJ1-1; CDR3 DNA: TGTGCCACCAGTGATTCCCGGACAGGGAGTAACACTGAAGCTTTCTTT; CDR3 protein: CATSDSRTGSNTEAFF
clone size: once; D gene: NA; V gene: TRBV19; J gene: TRBJ2-3; CDR3 DNA: TGTGCCAGTAGTATAGTGTGGGCAGATACGCAGTATTTT; CDR3 protein: CASSIVWADTQYF
clone size: once; D gene: TRBD1; V gene: TRBV10-1; J gene: TRBJ2-7; CDR3 DNA: TGCGCCAGTAAGTGGACAGGGGATTATACTACCTACGAGCAGTACTTC; CDR3 protein: CASKWTGDYTTYEQYF
clone size: NA; D gene: TRBD1; V gene: TRBV7-2; J gene: TRBJ1-3; CDR3 DNA: TGTGCCAGCAGCTTAGCCGGGACAGGGCTGAGAGGAAACACCATATATTTT; CDR3 protein: CASSLAGTGLRGNTIYF
clone size: many; D gene: TRBD2; V gene: TRBV20-1; J gene: TRBJ2-2; CDR3 DNA: TGCAGTGCTTCTGGACTAGCGAACACCGGGGAGCTGTTTTTT; CDR3 protein: CSASGLANTGELFF
clone size: many; D gene: TRBD1; V gene: TRBV7-2; J gene: TRBJ2-7; CDR3 DNA: TGTGCCAGCACCCAGTTCAGGGGGCCCTCCTACGAGCAGTACTTC; CDR3 protein: CASTQFRGPSYEQYF
clone size: NA; D gene: TRBD1; V gene: TRBV10-3; J gene: TRBJ1-6; CDR3 DNA: TGTGCCAGCAGTTATGGGGTTCGGAGGACAGGGAGCCCTCCCCTCCACTTT; CDR3 protein: CASSYGVRRTGSPPLHF
clone size: NA; D gene: NA; V gene: TRBV7-8; J gene: TRBJ1-5; CDR3 DNA: TGTGCCAGCAGCTTAACCGGGGGTAATAGCAATCAGCCCCAGCATTTT; CDR3 protein: CASSLTGGNSNQPQHF
clone size: many; D gene: TRBD1; V gene: TRBV29-1; J gene: TRBJ1-1; CDR3 DNA: TGCAGCGTTACACAGGGGGTGAACACTGAAGCTTTCTTT; CDR3 protein: CSVTQGVNTEAFF
clone size: many; D gene: NA; V gene: TRBV2; J gene: TRBJ1-1; CDR3 DNA: TGTGCCAGCGTGAGGGGTGAGAACACTGAAGCTTTCTTT; CDR3 protein: CASVRGENTEAFF
clone size: few; D gene: NA; V gene: TRBV2; J gene: TRBJ1-3; CDR3 DNA: TGTGCCAGCCGGGGGGGAAACACCATATATTTT; CDR3 protein: CASRGGNTIYF
clone size: few; D gene: NA; V gene: TRBV30; J gene: TRBJ2-4; CDR3 DNA: TGTGCCTGGAGTGTTGTGGCAGTAGCCAAAAACATTCAGTACTTC; CDR3 protein: CAWSVVAVAKNIQYF
clone size: NA; D gene: TRBD1; V gene: TRBV20-1; J gene: TRBJ1-1; CDR3 DNA: TGCAGTGCCCCCTCGACAGGGAGGGCTGAAGCTTTCTTT; CDR3 protein: CSAPSTGRAEAFF
clone size: many; D gene: NA; V gene: TRBV5-4; J gene: TRBJ1-2; CDR3 DNA: TGTGCCAGCAGCCACCCGACAATTTATGGCTACACCTTC; CDR3 protein: CASSHPTIYGYTF
clone size: NA; D gene: NA; V gene: TRBV7-9; J gene: TRBJ1-2; CDR3 DNA: TGTGCCAGCGGGGGAGAGGGGGCTAACTATGGCTACACCTTC; CDR3 protein: CASGGEGANYGYTF
clone size: few; D gene: NA; V gene: TRBV20-1; J gene: TRBJ1-5; CDR3 DNA: TGCAGTGCTAGCCCACGGACCAATCAGCCCCAGCATTTT; CDR3 protein: CSASPRTNQPQHF
clone size: NA; D gene: TRBD1; V gene: TRBV6-2/TRBV6-3; J gene: TRBJ2-5; CDR3 DNA: TGTGCCAGCGGCCCTAGGGGGCCCGTCGAGACCCAGTACTTC; CDR3 protein: CASGPRGPVETQYF
clone size: few; D gene: NA; V gene: TRBV10-3; J gene: TRBJ2-7; CDR3 DNA: TGTGCCATCCGGGGGAGCGACGAGCAGTACTTC; CDR3 protein: CAIRGSDEQYF
clone size: NA; D gene: NA; V gene: TRBV29-1; J gene: TRBJ2-1; CDR3 DNA: TGCAGCGGGGGGGCGTCGAATGAGCAGTTCTTC; CDR3 protein: CSGGASNEQFF
clone size: few; D gene: NA; V gene: TRBV19; J gene: TRBJ1-6; CDR3 DNA: TGTGCCAGTAGTATGGAGGACCTCGCGAATTCACCCCTCCACTTT; CDR3 protein: CASSMEDLANSPLHF
clone size: many; D gene: TRBD2; V gene: TRBV5-1; J gene: TRBJ2-2; CDR3 DNA: TGCGCCAGCAGCGGAGTTGGGACTAGCGGTAACACCGGGGAGCTGTTTTTT; CDR3 protein: CASSGVGTSGNTGELFF
clone size: NA; D gene: TRBD1; V gene: TRBV15; J gene: TRBJ2-3; CDR3 DNA: TGTGCCACCAGCAGTAGGCAGGGGGCAGATACGCAGTATTTT; CDR3 protein: CATSSRQGADTQYF
clone size: few; D gene: NA; V gene: TRBV2; J gene: TRBJ1-6; CDR3 DNA: TGTGCCAGCAGGCCGGAGGGGGTCGGTAATTCACCCCTCCACTTT; CDR3 protein: CASRPEGVGNSPLHF
clone size: many; D gene: NA; V gene: TRBV19; J gene: TRBJ1-5; CDR3 DNA: TGTGCCAGTAGTATGGGGGTATATAGCAATCAGCCCCAGCATTTT; CDR3 protein: CASSMGVYSNQPQHF
clone size: NA; D gene: TRBD2; V gene: TRBV28; J gene: TRBJ2-3; CDR3 DNA: TGTGCCAGCAGTTCGGCTAGCGGTACGGGCACAGATACGCAGTATTTT; CDR3 protein: CASSSASGTGTDTQYF
clone size: NA; D gene: NA; V gene: TRBV9; J gene: TRBJ1-1; CDR3 DNA: TGTGCCAGCAGCGTTCGTGACACTGAAGCTTTCTTT; CDR3 protein: CASSVRDTEAFF
clone size: NA; D gene: NA; V gene: TRBV24-1; J gene: TRBJ2-3; CDR3 DNA: TGTGCCACCAGTGACCCTGGGCAGAACACAGATACGCAGTATTTT; CDR3 protein: CATSDPGQNTDTQYF